This paragraph covers one T cell receptor (beta chain) sequence. This clonotype was counted between two and nine times. Its target antigen remains unknown. No clone much larger than this one lies a single base away; base qualities are absent. This specimen belongs to a study of response to subunit inactivated influenza vaccine (dated 2018 in TCRdb). About the study as a whole: Deep quantitative T cell receptor repertoire profiling was used in the study to track responses to a trivalent subunit inactivated influenza vaccine. What the study reported, not specific to this receptor: The authors suggested that each seasonal influenza vaccination may recruit only a limited number of new T cells.

Library generation was performed with RT-PCR. Sequencing took place on an Illumina HiSeq 2500. TCRdb handled the public reads itself, with Q25 trimming in fastp and clone calling in MiXCR, and kept productive beta chains. Each entry merges the rows of one CDR3 protein and shows their most common DNA and genes. This sample comprises about 830,000 distinct CDR3 sequences, 15% to 20% of them detected only once. The top ten clonotypes cover roughly a tenth of the sample. This specimen was PBMCs from blood, taken approximately 5 days after vaccination. This receptor was obtained from a man aged 45-65 years who received an inactivated influenza vaccine. Donor details come from another sample of the same person, matched by shared clones.

CDR3 protein: CSVRGGKSEQFF. The DNA reads as follows: TGCAGCGTCCGAGGTGGGAAGTCTGAGCAGTTCTTC. Rearrangement joined TRBV29-1 to TRBJ2-1; the D gene cannot be named for sure. CDR1 is given as SQVTM and CDR2 as ANQGSEA, both from the germline V gene. Its CDR3 holds 12 amino acids, cysteine through phenylalanine. The kept DNA is CDR3 alone, 36 bases in frame from the first base. The V end loses 6 bases and the J end loses 9 bases, and a stretch of 15 bases separates them.